One sample yielded the 10 T cell receptor beta chains listed below, sequenced in a study of type 1 regulatory T cells. Study-wide results and limits: Compared with non-type 1 regulatory T cells, type 1 regulatory T cells showed a more restricted TCR repertoire.

In TCRdb, the reads were re-called with MiXCR into one record per CDR3 protein. Of some 71,000 distinct CDR3 sequences in the sample, about 20% were seen once. These receptors lack a known antigen. Sequenced sample: cultured type 1 regulatory T (Tr1) cells, either the whole culture or a sorted fraction (not recorded which). Source of these receptors: a human donor in good health.

This clonotype turned up a few times. V gene TRBV5-1 combines with J gene TRBJ1-5, with 10 bases aligning to TRBD1. CDR1 is SGHRS and CDR2 is YFSETQ in the germline V gene. Trimming took 4 bases from V and 7 from J; bases not matched to a gene: 5. CDR3 length: 14 residues. The DNA of the CDR3 is TGCGCCAGCAGCCCTGACAGGGGGCTGCAGCCCCAGCATTTT. This codes for CASSPDRGLQPQHF.

This chain connects TRBV3-1 to TRBJ1-2, with no clear D. The CDR3 loop spans 14 amino acids. The V end was cut by 4 bases, the J end by 7 bases, with 16 bases between. Germline CDR1 LGHDT, CDR2 YNNKEL (reference sequence). CDR3 region: CASSRSDGWSGYTF. CDR3 bases: TGTGCCAGCAGCCGATCAGATGGTTGGAGTGGCTACACCTTC. The whole variable domain, filled in from reference TRBV3-1 and TRBJ1-2, reads DTAVSQTPKYLVTQMGNDKSIKCEQNLGHDTMYWYKQDSKKFLKIMFSYNNKELIINETVPNRFSPKSPDKAHLNLHINSLELGDSAVYFCASSRSDGWSGYTFGSGTRLTVV.

This clonotype occurred a few times. V usage is TRBV7-2 and J usage is TRBJ2-3; the D gene could be TRBD1 or TRBD2 (5 bases each). Germline assignment: CDR1 SGHTA and CDR2 FQGNSA. Trimming pared 2 bases from V and 0 bases from J, leaving 9 bases between. The CDR3 is 15 amino acids. The CDR3 nucleotides read TGTGCCAGCAGCTTATTTTGGGGGAGCACAGATACGCAGTATTTT. Amino acids: CASSLFWGSTDTQYF.

Regarding this clonotype: This probably arose from a read error, given a far larger clone one base away. The V call is TRBV6-1, the J call TRBJ2-1, with 13 bases aligning to TRBD2. Germline CDR1 is MNHNS and CDR2 is SASEGT. This CDR3 spans 17 amino acids. The V segment lost 1 base and the J segment 13 bases; nucleotides outside the gene matches: 13. CDR3 bases: TGTGCCAGCAGTGAAGGGACTAGCGGGAGTTCCAAAAACATTCAGTTCTTC. It is translated as CASSEGTSGSSKNIQFF.

This clonotype was found many times. The J gene is TRBJ2-7, the V gene TRBV14; D unclear. Trimming shortened V by 4 bases and J by 6 bases, and 19 bases separated the two germline ends. This CDR3 has 15 residues. Germline loops: CDR1 SGHDN, CDR2 FVKESK. Written as DNA, the CDR3 is TGTGCCAGCAGCCCTTACGGCGGCCTGGTGGCCGAGCAGTACTTC. It encodes CASSPYGGLVAEQYF.

This clonotype has just one count. V is TRBV12-3 or TRBV12-4 and J is TRBJ2-2; D unresolved. Trimming cost V 4 bases and J 5 bases, with 14 bases left between them. This CDR3 has 15 residues. The chain's CDR3 is CASSWILQKTGELFF. CDR3 nucleotide sequence: TGTGCCAGCAGTTGGATCCTCCAAAAGACCGGGGAGCTGTTTTTT.

The chain has TRBV29-1 and TRBJ1-5; D unclear. The V end lost 6 bases, the J end lost 0 bases, and 6 bases lay between the germline ends. Germline V gene data show CDR1 as SQVTM and CDR2 as ANQGSEA. This CDR3 contains 12 residues. The CDR3 here is CSVGISNQPQHF. The CDR3 region has the DNA TGCAGCGTAGGTATTAGCAATCAGCCCCAGCATTTT.

DNA of the CDR3: TGTGCCAGCAGCTTGCACGGGAGCTCCACCGGGGAGCTGTTTTTT. It yields the protein CASSLHGSSTGELFF. This sequence joins TRBV7-2 and TRBJ2-2, with D possibly TRBD2 on 6 matching bases. This CDR3 is 15 amino acids long. V lost 3 bases and J lost 4, with 12 bases in between. In germline, CDR1 is SGHTA, CDR2 FQGNSA.

The chain combines TRBV29-1 with TRBJ2-5; D call uncertain. The germline V gene encodes CDR1 SQVTM and CDR2 ANQGSEA. The ends were cut back, 7 bases at V and 5 bases at J, with 11 bases in the middle. The CDR3 is made up of 11 amino acids. The CDR3 nucleotides are TGCAGCGGATATGATTGGGAGACCCAGTACTTC. This encodes CSGYDWETQYF.

This clonotype was detected a few times. The V call is TRBV7-3, the J call TRBJ2-5; 10 bases line up with TRBD2. The CDR3 extends over 14 amino acids. The V and J ends lost 5 bases and 4 bases, in that order; junction bases with no gene match: 4. The germline V gene encodes CDR1 SGHTA and CDR2 FQGTGA. The CDR3 coding sequence is TGTGCCAGCAGCCCTAGCGGGAGTAGAGAGACCCAGTACTTC. Amino acid sequence: CASSPSGSRETQYF.